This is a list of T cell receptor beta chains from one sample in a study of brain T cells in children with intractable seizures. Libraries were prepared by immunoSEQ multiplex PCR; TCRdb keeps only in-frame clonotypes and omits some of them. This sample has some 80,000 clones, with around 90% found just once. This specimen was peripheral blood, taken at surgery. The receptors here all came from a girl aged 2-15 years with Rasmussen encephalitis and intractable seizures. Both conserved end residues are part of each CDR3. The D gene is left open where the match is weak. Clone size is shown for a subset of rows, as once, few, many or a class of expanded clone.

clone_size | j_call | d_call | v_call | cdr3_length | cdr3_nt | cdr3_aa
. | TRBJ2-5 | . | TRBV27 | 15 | TGTGCCAGCAGTTTATCGACCCAGGGACGTCAGACCCAGTACTTC | CASSLSTQGRQTQYF
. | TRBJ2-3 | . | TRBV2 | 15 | TGTGCCAGCAGTAAAAGGACAGCTAGCACAGATACGCAGTATTTT | CASSKRTASTDTQYF
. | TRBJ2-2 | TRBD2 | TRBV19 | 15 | TGTGCCAGTAGTCCGCGGACTAGCGGGCTCGGGGAGCTGTTTTTT | CASSPRTSGLGELFF
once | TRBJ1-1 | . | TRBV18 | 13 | TGTGCCAGCTCATCGCTTAGGGCGGGGAGAGCTTTCTTT | CASSSLRAGRAFF
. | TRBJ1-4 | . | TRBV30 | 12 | TGTGCCTGGAGTGTTCTGCATGAAAAACTGTTTTTT | CAWSVLHEKLFF
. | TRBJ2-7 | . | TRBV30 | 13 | TGTGCCTGGATCCCGGGAGGGGGCCACGAGCAGTACTTC | CAWIPGGGHEQYF
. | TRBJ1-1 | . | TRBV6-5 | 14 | TGTGCCAGCACCTGGGACTCCCCTAGGGGTGAAGCTTTCTTT | CASTWDSPRGEAFF
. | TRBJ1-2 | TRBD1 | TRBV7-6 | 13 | TGTGCCAGCAGCTTAGAGGGGGCTATAGGCTACACCTTC | CASSLEGAIGYTF
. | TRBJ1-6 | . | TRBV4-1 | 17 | TGCGCCAGCAGCCAAGATCGTTCGGGATCTTATAATTCACCCCTCCACTTT | CASSQDRSGSYNSPLHF
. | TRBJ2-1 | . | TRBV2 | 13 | TGTGCCAGCAAATTTGTAAAAACTAGTGAGCAGTTCTTC | CASKFVKTSEQFF
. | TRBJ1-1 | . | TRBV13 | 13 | TGTGCCAGCAGCTTTGCAGGGAACACTGAAGCTTTCTTT | CASSFAGNTEAFF
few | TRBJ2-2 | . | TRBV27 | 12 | TGTGCCAGCCGTCTATCCACCGGGGAGCTGTTTTTT | CASRLSTGELFF
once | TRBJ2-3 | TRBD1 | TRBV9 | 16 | TGTGCCAGCAGCGTAGCCGGGACAGGGTTTAAAGATACGCAGTATTTT | CASSVAGTGFKDTQYF
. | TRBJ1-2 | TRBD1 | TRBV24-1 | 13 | TGTGCCACCAGTAGGGGACAGGGGGGCGGCTACACCTTC | CATSRGQGGGYTF
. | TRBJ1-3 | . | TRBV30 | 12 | TGTGCCTGGAGAAAAGGTGGAAACACCATATATTTT | CAWRKGGNTIYF
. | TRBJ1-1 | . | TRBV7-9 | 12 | TGTGCCAGCAGCGTAGGGAGGACTGAAGCTTTCTTT | CASSVGRTEAFF
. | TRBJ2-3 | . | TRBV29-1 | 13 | TGCAGCGTTGGGGGGGACTCGCGGGATACGCAGTATTTT | CSVGGDSRDTQYF
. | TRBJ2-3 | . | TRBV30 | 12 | TGTGCCTGGAGTGTACTTTGGGGTATGCAGTATTTT | CAWSVLWGMQYF
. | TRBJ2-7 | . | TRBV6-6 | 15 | TGTGCCAGCAGTTACGGGCGGGTTAGCTCCTACGAGCAGTACTTC | CASSYGRVSSYEQYF
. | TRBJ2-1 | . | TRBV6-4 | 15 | TGTGCCAGCAGTGCCCAAGGGGGGTCCTACAATGAGCAGTTCTTC | CASSAQGGSYNEQFF
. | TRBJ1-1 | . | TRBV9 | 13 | TGTGCCAGCAGCGTAGGGGTGATTACTGAAGCTTTCTTT | CASSVGVITEAFF
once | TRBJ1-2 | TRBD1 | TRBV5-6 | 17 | TGTGCCAGCAGCCCGGGGACAGGGGGCGTAGTGAACTATGGCTACACCTTC | CASSPGTGGVVNYGYTF
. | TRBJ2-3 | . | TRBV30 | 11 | TGTGCCCTCGTCCGGGGAGATACGCAGTATTTT | CALVRGDTQYF
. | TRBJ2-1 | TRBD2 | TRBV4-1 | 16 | TGCGCCAGCAGCCAAGTTCCAGCGGGAGCAAACAATGAGCAGTTCTTC | CASSQVPAGANNEQFF
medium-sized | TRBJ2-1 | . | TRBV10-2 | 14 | TGCGCCAGCGACCCAATAGGGGCCTACAATGAGCAGTTCTTC | CASDPIGAYNEQFF